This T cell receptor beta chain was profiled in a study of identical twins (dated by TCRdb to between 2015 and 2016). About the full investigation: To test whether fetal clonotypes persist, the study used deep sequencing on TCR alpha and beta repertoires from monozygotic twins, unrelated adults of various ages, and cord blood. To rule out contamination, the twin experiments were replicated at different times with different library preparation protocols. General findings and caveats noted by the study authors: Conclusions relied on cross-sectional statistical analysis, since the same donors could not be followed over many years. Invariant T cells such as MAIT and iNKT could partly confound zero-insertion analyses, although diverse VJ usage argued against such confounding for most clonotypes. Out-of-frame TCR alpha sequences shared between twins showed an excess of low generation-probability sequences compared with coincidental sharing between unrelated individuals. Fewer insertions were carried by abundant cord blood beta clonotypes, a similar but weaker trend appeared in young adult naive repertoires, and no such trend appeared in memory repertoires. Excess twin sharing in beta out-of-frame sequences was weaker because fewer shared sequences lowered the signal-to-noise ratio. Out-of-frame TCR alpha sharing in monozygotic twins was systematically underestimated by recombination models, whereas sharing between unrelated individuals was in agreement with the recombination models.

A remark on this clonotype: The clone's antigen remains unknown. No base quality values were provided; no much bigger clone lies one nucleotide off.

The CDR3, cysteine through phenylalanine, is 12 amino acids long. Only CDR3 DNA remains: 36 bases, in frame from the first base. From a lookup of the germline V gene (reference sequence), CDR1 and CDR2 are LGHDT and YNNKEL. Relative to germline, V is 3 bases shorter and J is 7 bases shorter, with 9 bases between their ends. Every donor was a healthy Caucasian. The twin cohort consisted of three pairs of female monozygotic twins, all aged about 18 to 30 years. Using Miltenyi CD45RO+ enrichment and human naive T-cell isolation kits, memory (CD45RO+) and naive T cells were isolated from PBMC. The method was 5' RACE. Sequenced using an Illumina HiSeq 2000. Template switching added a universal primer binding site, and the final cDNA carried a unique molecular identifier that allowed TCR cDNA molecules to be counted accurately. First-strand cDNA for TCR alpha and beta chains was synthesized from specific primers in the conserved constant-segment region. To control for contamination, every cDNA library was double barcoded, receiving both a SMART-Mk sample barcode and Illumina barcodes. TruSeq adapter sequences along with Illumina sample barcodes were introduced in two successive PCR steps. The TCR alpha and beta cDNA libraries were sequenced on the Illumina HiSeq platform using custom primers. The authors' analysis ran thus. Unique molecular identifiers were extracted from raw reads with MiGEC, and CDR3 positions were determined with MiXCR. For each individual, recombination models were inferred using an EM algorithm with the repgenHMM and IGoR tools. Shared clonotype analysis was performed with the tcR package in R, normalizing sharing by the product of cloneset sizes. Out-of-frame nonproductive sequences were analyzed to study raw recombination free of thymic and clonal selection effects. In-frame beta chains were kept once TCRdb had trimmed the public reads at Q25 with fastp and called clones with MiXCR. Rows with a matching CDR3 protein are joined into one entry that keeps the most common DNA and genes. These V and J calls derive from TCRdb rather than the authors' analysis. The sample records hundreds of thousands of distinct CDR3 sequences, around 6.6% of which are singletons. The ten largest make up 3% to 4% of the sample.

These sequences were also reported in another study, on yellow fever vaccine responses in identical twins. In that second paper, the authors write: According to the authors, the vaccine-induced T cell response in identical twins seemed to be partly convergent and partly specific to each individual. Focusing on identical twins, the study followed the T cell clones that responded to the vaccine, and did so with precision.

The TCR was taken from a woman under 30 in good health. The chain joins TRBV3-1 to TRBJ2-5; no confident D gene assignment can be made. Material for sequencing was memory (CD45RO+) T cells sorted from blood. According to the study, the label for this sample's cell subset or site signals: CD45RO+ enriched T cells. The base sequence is TGTGCCAGCAGCCAGGGATTGGGGACCCAGTACTTC. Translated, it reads CASSQGLGTQYF.